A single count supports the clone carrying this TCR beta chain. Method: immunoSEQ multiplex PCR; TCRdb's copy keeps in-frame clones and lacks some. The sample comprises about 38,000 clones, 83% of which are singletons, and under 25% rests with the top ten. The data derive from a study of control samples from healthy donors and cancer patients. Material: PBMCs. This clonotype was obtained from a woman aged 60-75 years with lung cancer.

This CDR3 reads CASSLDLGDGYTF. The DNA of the CDR3 is TGTGCCAGCAGCTTAGATCTGGGGGACGGCTACACCTTC. The rearrangement uses TRBV11-2 and TRBJ1-2; tentatively, D is TRBD1 (5 bases). Germline loops: CDR1 SGHAT, CDR2 FQNNGV. The CDR3 is made up of 13 amino acids. V was trimmed by 0 bases and J by 8 bases, leaving 10 bases between them.